These 23 T cell receptor beta chains originate from one sample sequenced in a study of blood T cell repertoires in COVID-19. Sequencing was performed with immunoSEQ multiplex PCR; in TCRdb, only in-frame clones are kept and a portion is missing. The sample has approximately 290,000 clones, about 86% seen once. The sequenced material came from peripheral blood. All receptors derive from a person aged 70 to 85 with COVID-19, enrolled during active disease.

V and J are TRBV5-4 and TRBJ2-7; TRBD2 aligns across 13 bases. The germline V gene has CDR1 SGHNT and CDR2 YYREEE (reference sequence). The CDR3 totals 15 residues. With V trimmed by 4 bases and J by 5 bases, 6 bases remained unmatched. The CDR3 nucleotides are TGTGCCAGCAGCCCCGGGACTAGCGGGACCCACGAGCAGTACTTC. Amino acids: CASSPGTSGTHEQYF.

The rearrangement joins TRBV28 to TRBJ2-2; a possible D gene is TRBD1 (5 bases). Trimming removed 6 bases from V and 1 base from J, with 12 bases in between. CDR3 length equals 15 residues. Germline CDR1 and CDR2: MDHEN and SYDVKM. In nucleotides, the CDR3 is TGTGCCAGCAGCCCCCTGACAGTGAACACCGGGGAGCTGTTTTTT. It encodes CASSPLTVNTGELFF.

This chain uses TRBV7-8 with TRBJ1-5, with D unclear. Trimming removed 2 bases at V and 7 bases at J, with 9 bases between. The CDR3 runs to 13 residues. Germline CDR1 reads SGHVS; CDR2 reads FQNEAQ. The CDR3 DNA reads as TGTGCCAGCAGCTTAACTTCGTTCCAGCCCCAGCATTTT. As protein: CASSLTSFQPQHF.

V is TRBV27 and J is TRBJ1-1; the D gene is possibly TRBD1 (5 bases). V gave up 5 bases and J gave up 5 bases, with 15 bases separating them. This CDR3 region has 14 residues. Germline V gene data show CDR1 as MNHEY and CDR2 as SMNVEV (reference sequence). The CDR3 here is CASSIGGVQTEAFF. In DNA, the CDR3 is TGTGCCAGCAGTATCGGAGGGGTACAAACTGAAGCTTTCTTT.

This chain links TRBV5-1 with TRBJ2-2, with a possible D match to TRBD1 (5 bases). V was shortened by 0 bases and J by 4 bases, with 13 bases between the two germline ends. Germline values: CDR1 SGHRS, CDR2 YFSETQ. The CDR3 length is 16 residues. The CDR3 here is CASSLGQGFSTGELFF. The CDR3, as DNA: TGCGCCAGCAGCTTGGGGCAGGGATTCTCCACCGGGGAGCTGTTTTTT.

This chain uses TRBV15 with TRBJ1-5, with D maybe TRBD1 (6 bases). The CDR3 length is 17 residues. The germline V gene has CDR1 LNHNV and CDR2 YYDKDF (reference sequence). Trimming removed 0 bases from V and 1 base from J, with 13 bases in between. The CDR3: CATSREGAGLSNQPQHF. CDR3 sequence (DNA): TGTGCCACCAGCAGAGAGGGGGCAGGGTTGAGCAATCAGCCCCAGCATTTT.

The chain couples TRBV6-2 or TRBV6-3 to TRBJ1-5; TRBD1 is a possible D gene (6 bases). From germline, CDR1 is MNHEY and CDR2 SVGEGT. Trimming took 3 bases from V and 6 from J, leaving 12 bases between them. The CDR3 covers 14 residues. The CDR3 nucleotides are TGTGCCAGCAGTTATCGACAGGCCGTTCAGCCCCAGCATTTT. Translation: CASSYRQAVQPQHF.

V usage is TRBV19 and J usage is TRBJ2-5, with 7 bases matching TRBD2. This CDR3 is 14 amino acids long. Trimming removed 3 bases from V and 5 bases from J; junction bases left unmatched: 6. CDR1 and CDR2 from the germline V gene are LNHDA and SQIVND (reference sequence). As DNA, the CDR3 is TGTGCCAGTAGTATTCACGGACTAGGGGAGACCCAGTACTTC. Translating gives CASSIHGLGETQYF.

J is TRBJ1-1 and V is TRBV3-1 (or the pseudogene TRBV3-2); TRBD1 aligns across 7 bases. The junction had 8 bases not matched to a gene; V was cut back by 3 bases and J by 1 base. Germline loops: CDR1 LGHDT, CDR2 YNNKEL (reference sequence). The CDR3 extends over 16 amino acids. CDR3 protein: CASSQGINRGNTEAFF. The CDR3 nucleotides are TGTGCCAGCAGCCAGGGGATTAACAGGGGGAACACTGAAGCTTTCTTT.

The V gene is TRBV4-1, the J gene TRBJ2-7; 9 bases agree with TRBD2. J was trimmed by 3 bases and V by 0 bases; bases with no gene match: 6. CDR1 and CDR2 (germline): MGHRA, YSYEKL. The CDR3 runs 16 residues. The chain's CDR3 is CASSQEVWTSDYEQYF. The CDR3 nucleotides are TGCGCCAGCAGCCAAGAAGTCTGGACTAGCGACTACGAGCAGTACTTC.

The chain links TRBV5-5 to TRBJ2-1, with 8 bases fitting TRBD2. CDR3 length: 14 residues. J was trimmed by 9 bases and V by 3 bases; bases with no gene match: 8. Looked up from germline, CDR1 is SGHKS and CDR2 is YYEKEE (reference sequence). The CDR3 region is CASSWGGGWSEQFF. The CDR3 DNA reads TGTGCCAGCAGCTGGGGCGGGGGGTGGTCTGAGCAGTTCTTC.

This sequence joins TRBV6-5 and TRBJ2-2; 8 positions match TRBD1. The junction had 5 bases not matched to a gene; V was cut back by 6 bases and J by 2 bases. The CDR3 contains 15 residues. The V gene's germline CDR1 is MNHEY and CDR2 SVGAGI. The CDR3 nucleotides read TGTGCCAGCAGAAAGGACAGGGACAACACCGGGGAGCTGTTTTTT. Encoded protein: CASRKDRDNTGELFF.

The rearrangement joins TRBV19 to TRBJ2-1, with D possibly matching TRBD1 (6 bases). The V end was cut by 5 bases, the J end by 7 bases, with 12 bases between. The CDR3 loop spans 13 amino acids. The germline V gene has CDR1 LNHDA and CDR2 SQIVND (reference sequence). The CDR3 nucleotides read TGTGCCAGTAGTGCTGGACAGTTTAATGAGCAGTTCTTC. This gives the protein CASSAGQFNEQFF.

In DNA, the CDR3 is TGTGCCAGCAGTGTCGACAGTAACTATGGCTACACCTTC. Protein product: CASSVDSNYGYTF. The gene calls are TRBV2 and TRBJ1-2; D might be TRBD1 (5 bases). The CDR3 has 13 amino acids. The ends were cut back, 4 bases at V and 1 base at J, with 7 bases in the middle. Germline CDR1 SNHLY, CDR2 FYNNEI.

The V and J genes are TRBV21-1 and TRBJ2-7; the DNA was not used to check the table's D call, TRBD1. TRBV21-1 is a pseudogene segment. The CDR3 loop spans 15 amino acids. CDR3 loop: CASRPGQLFAYEQYF. The CDR3 nucleotides are TGTGCCAGCAGGCCGGGACAGTTGTTTGCCTACGAGCAGTACTTC.

CDR3 nucleotides: TGTGCCAGCAGCTTTGTAGACCAAGAGACCCAGTACTTC. It codes for CASSFVDQETQYF. This chain uses TRBV7-2 with TRBJ2-5; unclear D gene. The germline gives CDR1 SGHTA, CDR2 FQGNSA. Trimming cost V 3 bases and J 0 bases, with 5 bases left between them. The CDR3 spans 13 residues.

The chain combines TRBV25-1 with TRBJ2-7; maybe TRBD2 (5 bases). V was clipped by 0 bases and J by 6 bases, with 15 bases between them. Per the germline V gene, CDR1 is MGHDK and CDR2 is SYGVNS. The CDR3 consists of 15 residues. The CDR3 sequence: CASSEYPGDPREQYF. CDR3 DNA sequence: TGTGCCAGCAGTGAATATCCCGGGGATCCGCGCGAGCAGTACTTC.

This clone has a single count. This sequence joins TRBV3-1 (or the pseudogene TRBV3-2) and TRBJ2-5, with TRBD2 matching 10 bases. The V and J ends lost 5 bases and 3 bases, in that order; junction bases with no gene match: 9. Germline CDR1 and CDR2: LGHDT and YNNKEL (reference sequence). The CDR3 loop spans 16 amino acids. CDR3 bases: TGTGCCAGCAGCTCCCTAGCGGGAGCGACGGAAGAGACCCAGTACTTC. Translating gives CASSSLAGATEETQYF.

CDR3 amino acids: CASSLSGSGKAYEQYF. CDR3 DNA: TGTGCCAGCAGCTTAAGTGGGTCAGGCAAAGCCTACGAGCAGTACTTC. V gene TRBV11-2 combines with J gene TRBJ2-7; no definite D call. V shed 2 bases and J shed 2 bases, with 16 bases lying between them. The CDR3 is 16 amino acids. The germline gives CDR1 SGHAT, CDR2 FQNNGV.

This clone was counted a few times. This chain connects TRBV19 to TRBJ2-1, with D unclear. The length of the CDR3 is 13 residues. CDR1 and CDR2 from the germline V gene are LNHDA and SQIVND (reference sequence). The V end was cut by 5 bases, the J end by 7 bases, with 12 bases between. The CDR3 bases are TGTGCCAGTAGTTACGGTCCGTTAAATGAGCAGTTCTTC. Translating it yields CASSYGPLNEQFF.

The chain is built from TRBV7-3 and TRBJ1-2; TRBD1 might be the D (5 bases). The CDR3 has 14 residues. V was pared by 1 base and J by 6 bases, with 12 bases between. The V gene's germline CDR1 is SGHTA and CDR2 FQGTGA. CDR3 in amino acids: CASSLNPGGDGYTF. DNA for the CDR3: TGTGCCAGCAGCTTAAACCCCGGAGGGGATGGCTACACCTTC.

The V gene is TRBV5-8, the J gene TRBJ1-5; D is undetermined. Trimming stripped 4 bases from V and 7 bases from J, with 18 bases between. The CDR3 runs 15 residues. Germline-derived CDR1 and CDR2 are SGHTS and YDEGEE. CDR3 residues: CASSRLGPGKQPQHF. The CDR3 DNA follows: TGTGCCAGCAGCCGACTGGGTCCGGGGAAACAGCCCCAGCATTTT.

Comment on this clone: A read error may produce the germline difference seen at one junction end. CDR3: CASSLEALGTHIIF. CDR3 nucleotide sequence: TGTGCCAGCAGCTTAGAGGCTCTAGGCACCCATATTATCTTC. The chain has TRBV7-9 and TRBJ2-4; D not resolved. Germline V gene sequence: CDR1 SEHNR, CDR2 FQNEAQ (reference sequence). The CDR3 is made up of 14 amino acids.